These T cell receptor beta chains were read from a single sample in a study of identical twins. TCRdb re-analysed the 5' RACE reads in MiXCR, keeping a single row per CDR3 protein. The table has around 530,000 distinct CDR3 sequences, over 12% seen once. The same data also contributed to another study, on yellow fever vaccine responses in identical twins.

Sequencing was done on a sample of CD4+ T cells sorted from blood. These receptors originate from a woman between 18 and 29 years old in good health. The CDR3 runs from the conserved cysteine through the conserved F or W. Each record gives: V gene, clone size, J gene, D gene, CDR3 DNA, CDR3 protein. The D gene is left open where the match is weak. Part of the rows lack a size; the others show once, few, many or a class for expanded clones.

v_call: TRBV10-3; clone_size: .; j_call: TRBJ2-7; d_call: .; cdr3_nt: TGTGCCATCAGTCCGGACCGATCCTCCTACGAGCAGTACTTC; cdr3_aa: CAISPDRSSYEQYF
v_call: TRBV3-1; clone_size: .; j_call: TRBJ2-1; d_call: .; cdr3_nt: TGTGCCAGCAGCCAACGGGGTTTCTATGAGCAGTTCTTC; cdr3_aa: CASSQRGFYEQFF
v_call: TRBV9; clone_size: few; j_call: TRBJ2-2; d_call: TRBD2; cdr3_nt: TGTGCCAGCAGCGTAGAGGGTGGGACTATCGGCGGGGAGCTGTTTTTT; cdr3_aa: CASSVEGGTIGGELFF
v_call: TRBV6-1; clone_size: .; j_call: TRBJ2-6; d_call: .; cdr3_nt: TGTGCCAGCAGTAGAAACAGTAACTCTGGGGCCAACGTCCTGACTTTC; cdr3_aa: CASSRNSNSGANVLTF
v_call: TRBV20-1; clone_size: few; j_call: TRBJ2-1; d_call: TRBD2; cdr3_nt: TGCAGTGCTAGAGGGATCCCTAGCGGTACCTACAATGAGCAGTTCTTC; cdr3_aa: CSARGIPSGTYNEQFF
v_call: TRBV11-2; clone_size: .; j_call: TRBJ2-2; d_call: TRBD2; cdr3_nt: TGTGCCAGCAGCTCCGGGGCTAGCGGGAGATTGAACACCGGGGAGCTGTTTTTT; cdr3_aa: CASSSGASGRLNTGELFF
v_call: TRBV6-1; clone_size: .; j_call: TRBJ1-1; d_call: .; cdr3_nt: TGTGCCAGCAGACCACCTCCCGGTGGTATGAGTGAAGCTTTCTTT; cdr3_aa: CASRPPPGGMSEAFF
v_call: TRBV5-1; clone_size: few; j_call: TRBJ1-6; d_call: TRBD1; cdr3_nt: TGCGCCAGCAGCCGCAGACCGCCGGGACAGGGGGCAGATAATAATTCACCCCTCCACTTT; cdr3_aa: CASSRRPPGQGADNNSPLHF
v_call: TRBV12-3/TRBV12-4; clone_size: few; j_call: TRBJ2-7; d_call: .; cdr3_nt: TGTGCCAGCAGTTTCCGCCTTGGGACGGGATCTACCTACGAGCAGTACTTC; cdr3_aa: CASSFRLGTGSTYEQYF
v_call: TRBV2; clone_size: few; j_call: TRBJ2-1; d_call: .; cdr3_nt: TGTGCCAGTTCGAGCCCTAGCACTGAGCAGTTCTTC; cdr3_aa: CASSSPSTEQFF